This record concerns one T cell receptor (beta chain) sequence. What it binds is not known. Described time point: week 11, during vaccination. One vaccine dose held 300 ug of mutant IDH1 20-mer peptide and came with topical imiquimod. These data come from a study of a mutant IDH1 vaccine in newly diagnosed glioma. CDR1 is KGHSH, CDR2 LQKENI, per germline. The CDR3 length is 13 residues. V was cut by 4 bases and J by 1 base, with 7 bases left in between. Produced via immunoSEQ multiplex PCR; TCRdb's table is partial and in-frame only. The sample gives about 31,000 clones, 78% of which show up once; over 20% is in the top ten.

The sequence came from a man aged 25-40 years with glioma. This rearrangement joins TRBV18 to TRBJ2-5; D remains unclear. This specimen consisted of PBMCs, obtained from a glioma patient whose treatment included an IDH1 peptide vaccine. The DNA for the CDR3 is TGTGCCAGCTCACAGAAATCCCAAGAGACCCAGTACTTC. Its protein is CASSQKSQETQYF.